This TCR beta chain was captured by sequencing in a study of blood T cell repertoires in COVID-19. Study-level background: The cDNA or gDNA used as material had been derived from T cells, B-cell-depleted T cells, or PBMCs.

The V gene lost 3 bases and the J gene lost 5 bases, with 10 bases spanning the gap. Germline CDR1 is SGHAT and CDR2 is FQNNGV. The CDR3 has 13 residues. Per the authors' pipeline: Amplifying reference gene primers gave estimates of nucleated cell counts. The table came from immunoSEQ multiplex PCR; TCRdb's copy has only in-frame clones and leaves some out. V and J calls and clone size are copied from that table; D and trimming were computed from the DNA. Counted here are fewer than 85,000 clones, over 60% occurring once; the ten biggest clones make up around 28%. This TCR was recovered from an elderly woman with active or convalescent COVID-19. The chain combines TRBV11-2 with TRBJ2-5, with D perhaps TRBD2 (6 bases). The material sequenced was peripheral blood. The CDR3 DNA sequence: TGTGCCAGCAGCTTCCGGCTAGCGGAGACCCAGTACTTC. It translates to CASSFRLAETQYF.